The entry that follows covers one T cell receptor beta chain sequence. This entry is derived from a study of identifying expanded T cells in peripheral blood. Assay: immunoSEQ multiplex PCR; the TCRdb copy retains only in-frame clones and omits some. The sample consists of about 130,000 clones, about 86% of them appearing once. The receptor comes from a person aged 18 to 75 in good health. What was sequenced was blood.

As DNA, the CDR3 is TGTGCCAGCAGTTGGGACAGGTCTGGAAACACCATATATTTT. Translation gives CASSWDRSGNTIYF. The V and J genes are TRBV6-6 and TRBJ1-3; TRBD1 matches at 8 bases. V shed 4 bases, J shed 1 base, and the junction held 0 bases outside the gene matches. The germline V gene encodes CDR1 MNHNY and CDR2 SVGAGI (reference sequence). The CDR3 is made up of 14 amino acids.